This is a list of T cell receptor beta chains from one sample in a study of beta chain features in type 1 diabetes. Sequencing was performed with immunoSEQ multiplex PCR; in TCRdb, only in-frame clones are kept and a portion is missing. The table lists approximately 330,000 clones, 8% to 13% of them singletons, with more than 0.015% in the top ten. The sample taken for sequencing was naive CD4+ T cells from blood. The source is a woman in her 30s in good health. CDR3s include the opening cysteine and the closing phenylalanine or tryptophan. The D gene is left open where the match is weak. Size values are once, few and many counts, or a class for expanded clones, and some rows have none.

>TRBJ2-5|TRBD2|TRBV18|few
TGTGCCAGCTCACCATTGCCTAGCGGGAGTAGCGAGACCCAGTACTTC
CASSPLPSGSSETQYF
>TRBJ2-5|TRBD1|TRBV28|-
TGTGCCAGCACCCCGGACAGGGGGCTCGAGACCCAGTACTTC
CASTPDRGLETQYF
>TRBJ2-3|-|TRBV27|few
TGTGCCAGCAGTTTAAAAGGGACAAAGCAGTATTTT
CASSLKGTKQYF
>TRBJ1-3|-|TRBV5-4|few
TGTGCCAGCAGCCAAGAGACAGGCTCCTCTGGAAACACCATATATTTT
CASSQETGSSGNTIYF
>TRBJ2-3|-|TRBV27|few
TGTGCCAGCAGTTTAGTTGAGAGCACAGATACGCAGTATTTT
CASSLVESTDTQYF
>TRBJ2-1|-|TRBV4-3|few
TGCGCCAGCAGCCAAGTTCTGCGGGGTGAGCAGTTCTTC
CASSQVLRGEQFF
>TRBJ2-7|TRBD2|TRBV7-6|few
TGTGCCAGCAGCTCCGGACTAGAGCCCTACGAGCAGTACTTC
CASSSGLEPYEQYF
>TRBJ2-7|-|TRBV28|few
TGTGCCAGCTTCTCAGGTCGGTCCCTCGGAGGTGAGCAGTACTTC
CASFSGRSLGGEQYF
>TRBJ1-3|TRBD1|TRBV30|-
TGTGCCTGGAGTCAACAGGGGCCCGTCTCTGGAAACACCATATATTTT
CAWSQQGPVSGNTIYF
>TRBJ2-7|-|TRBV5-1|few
TGCGCCAGCAGCTTGGGAGGACAGAGCTACGAGCAGTACTTC
CASSLGGQSYEQYF
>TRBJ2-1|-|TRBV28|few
TGTGCCAGCTCATTGGACTTAGTCAATTGGGACAATGAGCAGTTCTTC
CASSLDLVNWDNEQFF
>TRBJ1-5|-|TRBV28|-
TGTGCCAGCAGCCCTGAATCGGAGTGGGGCAATCAGCCCCAGCATTTT
CASSPESEWGNQPQHF
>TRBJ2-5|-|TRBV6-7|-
TGTGCCAGCAGTTACTCGAGGGGACATGCGGAAGCCCAGTACTTC
CASSYSRGHAEAQYF
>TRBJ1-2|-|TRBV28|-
TGTGCCAGCAGTTCGTCCGGGGGCTATGGCTACACCTTC
CASSSSGGYGYTF
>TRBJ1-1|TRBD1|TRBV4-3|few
TGCGCCAGCAGCCAAGGGGGCAGGACAGGGCTTAACACTGAAGCTTTCTTT
CASSQGGRTGLNTEAFF
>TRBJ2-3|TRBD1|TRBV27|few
TGTGCCAGCAACCCTCGGACAGGGTCATTTCATACGCAGTATTTT
CASNPRTGSFHTQYF
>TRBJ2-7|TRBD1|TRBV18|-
TGTGCCAGCTCGGGACAGGGGTTCTCCTACGAGCAGTACTTC
CASSGQGFSYEQYF
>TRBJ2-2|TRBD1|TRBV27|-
TGTGCCAGCTACCCGGGACAGGGGAGCACCGGGGAGCTGTTTTTT
CASYPGQGSTGELFF
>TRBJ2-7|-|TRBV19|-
TGTGCCAGTAGCCGGACAGAAGGGGTCTACGAGCAGTACTTC
CASSRTEGVYEQYF
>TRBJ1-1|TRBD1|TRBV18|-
TGTGCCAGCTCATCGGAGAACAGGGGGCAGGCTGAAGCTTTCTTT
CASSSENRGQAEAFF
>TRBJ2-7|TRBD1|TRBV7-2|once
TGTGCCAGCAGCCAGGACAGGGAGAGGTCCTACGAGCAGTACTTC
CASSQDRERSYEQYF
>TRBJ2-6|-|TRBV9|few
TGTGCCAGCAGCGTAGAGGCGGCCTCTGGGGCCAACGTCCTGACTTTC
CASSVEAASGANVLTF
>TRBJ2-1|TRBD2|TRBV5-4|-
TGTGCCAGCAGCTTGGTCGGCGGGAGCTCCTACAATGAGCAGTTCTTC
CASSLVGGSSYNEQFF
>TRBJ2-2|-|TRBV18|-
TGTGCCAGCTCACCTGACAGGAACACCGGGGAGCTGTTTTTT
CASSPDRNTGELFF
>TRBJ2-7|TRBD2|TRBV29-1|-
TGCAGCGTGGGACTAGGGGGACGCGAGCAGTACTTC
CSVGLGGREQYF
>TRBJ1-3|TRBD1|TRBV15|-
TGTGCCACCAGCAGAGAAGGGGGCCCGGGAAACACCATATATTTT
CATSREGGPGNTIYF